This T cell receptor (beta chain) originates from a study of T cell responses to AZD1222 COVID-19 vaccine. About the research overall: Pooling covered second doses at about 4 or about 12 weeks.

Findings of the study overall: Repertoires were obtained only post-peak T cell response. Spike-specific TCR breadth and depth were elevated following two AZD1222 doses. Mapped onto spike, vaccine-associated CD4 TCRs spanned it and were dominant at 160-218 and 743-854.

TCRdb keeps only in-frame clones here, not all; method: immunoSEQ multiplex PCR. The data contain about 100,000 clones, roughly nine tenths of them singletons. Comments on this clone: Its antigen remains unidentified.

The CDR3 is 15 residues long. Trimming took 1 base from V and 4 from J, leaving 13 bases between them. Germline lookup yields CDR1 SGHVS and CDR2 FNYEAQ. The specimen was peripheral blood, collected on day 0 of AZD1222 vaccination. The sequence derives from an adult in good health. The V gene is TRBV7-6, the J gene TRBJ1-2; D call uncertain. Written as DNA, the CDR3 is TGTGCCAGCAGCTTAGAGGCAGAAACCCTCTATGGCTACACCTTC. It is translated as CASSLEAETLYGYTF.